This is a list of T cell receptor beta chains from one sample in a study of a mutant IDH1 vaccine in newly diagnosed glioma. Using immunoSEQ multiplex PCR, the repertoire was profiled, and TCRdb retains in-frame clones only, with some absent. The table records roughly 38,000 clones, about 80% of them present only once. No antigen has been assigned to these receptors. This specimen consisted of PBMCs, obtained from a glioma patient whose treatment included an IDH1 peptide vaccine. The receptors come from a man in his forties or fifties with glioma. Both conserved end residues are part of each CDR3. The D gene is left open where the match is weak. Not every row has a clone size; where given, it reads once, few, many or a size class.

abundance	v_gene	d_gene	j_gene	CDR3aa	CDR3nt
-	TRBV7-8	-	TRBJ2-7	CASSLGPYSYEQYF	TGTGCCAGCAGCTTAGGACCTTACTCCTACGAGCAGTACTTC
-	TRBV9	-	TRBJ1-3	CASSEAGTSGNTIYF	TGTGCCAGCAGCGAAGCAGGGACCTCTGGAAACACCATATATTTT
few	TRBV9	-	TRBJ1-3	CASSVVGGSGNTIYF	TGTGCCAGCAGCGTAGTAGGGGGGTCTGGAAACACCATATATTTT
-	TRBV30	-	TRBJ1-1	CAWSVSSRVAAFF	TGTGCCTGGAGTGTATCGTCCAGGGTGGCAGCTTTCTTT
-	TRBV5-1	-	TRBJ1-2	CASSLGTRATNYGYTF	TGCGCCAGCAGCCTTGGTACCCGGGCGACTAACTATGGCTACACCTTC
-	TRBV7-2	-	TRBJ1-3	CASSPLAGGRGNTIYF	TGTGCCAGCAGCCCGCTGGCGGGGGGACGCGGAAACACCATATATTTT
once	TRBV7-2	-	TRBJ1-2	CASSLRSYGYTF	TGTGCCAGCAGCTTACGGTCCTATGGCTACACCTTC
-	TRBV10-2	-	TRBJ2-5	CASCPISSETQYF	TGCGCCAGCTGTCCCATTTCATCCGAGACCCAGTACTTC
few	TRBV6-5	-	TRBJ2-7	CASSFPGTYEQYF	TGTGCCAGCAGTTTCCCCGGAACCTACGAGCAGTACTTC
-	TRBV30	TRBD1	TRBJ1-2	CAWSNRDRDVGGYTF	TGTGCCTGGAGTAACCGGGACAGGGATGTCGGAGGCTACACCTTC
-	TRBV6-1	-	TRBJ1-1	CASSARTENTEAFF	TGTGCCAGCAGTGCTAGGACTGAAAACACTGAAGCTTTCTTT
few	TRBV6-1	-	TRBJ2-3	CASGPTRELPDTQYF	TGTGCCAGCGGACCGACTAGGGAGCTTCCAGATACGCAGTATTTT
once	TRBV9	-	TRBJ2-1	CASSVESTEQFF	TGTGCCAGCAGCGTAGAATCGACCGAGCAGTTCTTC
-	TRBV19	-	TRBJ2-2	CATCGYANTGELFF	TGTGCCACCTGCGGATACGCGAACACCGGGGAGCTGTTTTTT
few	TRBV9	-	TRBJ1-1	CASSVGSREDTEAFF	TGTGCCAGCAGCGTAGGATCCAGGGAGGACACTGAAGCTTTCTTT
-	TRBV18	TRBD1	TRBJ1-5	CASSPPSRGNQPQHF	TGTGCCAGCTCACCACCGAGCAGGGGGAATCAGCCCCAGCATTTT
-	TRBV6-5	-	TRBJ1-6	CASSYSFMEIALHF	TGTGCCAGCAGTTACTCTTTCATGGAAATCGCCCTCCACTTT
-	TRBV6-1	TRBD1	TRBJ1-5	CASSEEFWTGYGLGNQPQHF	TGTGCCAGCAGTGAAGAGTTTTGGACAGGGTACGGGTTGGGCAATCAGCCCCAGCATTTT
-	TRBV5-4	TRBD2	TRBJ2-7	CASSHQRGGSYEQYF	TGTGCCAGCAGCCATCAGCGGGGGGGCTCCTACGAGCAGTACTTC
-	TRBV6-1	-	TRBJ2-7	CASSRPEAYEQYF	TGTGCCAGCAGTAGACCCGAGGCCTACGAGCAGTACTTC
-	TRBV7-2	-	TRBJ2-1	CASSLADGEQFF	TGTGCCAGCAGCTTGGCCGATGGGGAGCAGTTCTTC
few	TRBV30	-	TRBJ1-5	CAWSLGTVDQPQHF	TGTGCCTGGAGTCTGGGGACCGTTGATCAGCCCCAGCATTTT